These T cell receptor beta chains were read from a single sample in a study of CD8 T cells in ankylosing spondylitis. One entry per CDR3 protein, called by TCRdb with MiXCR from the 5' RACE reads. Of 250,000 to 300,000 distinct CDR3 sequences in the sample, 15% to 20% were seen once. Sequenced sample: blood, either unsorted or a sorted T cell fraction (not recorded which). These TCRs come from a male donor with ankylosing spondylitis or in good health (not recorded which). Each CDR3 is given with its conserved first and last residue. The order of the fields is V gene, J gene, clone size, D gene, CDR3 DNA, CDR3 protein. The D gene is left open where the match is weak. The size field is filled for only some rows; it gives once, few, many or a size class.

>TRBV20-1|TRBJ1-6|few|.
TGCAGTGCTAGAGAGAAATACACGGGAATTAATTCACCCCTCCACTTT
CSAREKYTGINSPLHF
>TRBV5-1|TRBJ2-5|once|.
TGCGCCAGCAGCTTAGAGCCAGGGAGGCTCCAAGAGACCCAGTACTTC
CASSLEPGRLQETQYF
>TRBV25-1|TRBJ1-1|.|.
TGTGCCAGCTCTCGGACCCCCACTGAAGCTTTCTTT
CASSRTPTEAFF
>TRBV5-1|TRBJ1-1|.|.
TGCGCCAGCAGCTTGGGGGGGACCCACTCCATGAACACTGAAGCTTTCTTT
CASSLGGTHSMNTEAFF
>TRBV4-1|TRBJ1-5|few|.
TGCGCCAGCAGCCAAGGACAGGTTAGCAATCAGCCCCAGCATTTT
CASSQGQVSNQPQHF
>TRBV4-2|TRBJ1-5|.|.
TGTGCCAGCAGCCAAGATCTCAGGACTAATAAACAACAGCCCCAGCATTTT
CASSQDLRTNKQQPQHF
>TRBV9|TRBJ2-1|.|.
TGTGCCAGCAGCGTAGCGGACCAGAACAATGAGCAGTTCTTC
CASSVADQNNEQFF
>TRBV12-3/TRBV12-4|TRBJ2-3|.|.
TGTGCCAGCAGCCCCAGCGGCGAAACAGATACGCAGTATTTT
CASSPSGETDTQYF
>TRBV5-1|TRBJ1-1|.|.
TGCGCCAGCAGCGGGGGCAGTGAGCGGACTGAAGCTTTCTTT
CASSGGSERTEAFF
>TRBV5-6|TRBJ2-3|many|.
TGTGCCAGCAGCTTACCGGGACCGCGCATCACAGATACGCAGTATTTT
CASSLPGPRITDTQYF
>TRBV12-3/TRBV12-4|TRBJ2-5|many|.
TGTGCCAGCAGGAGAGGAGAGACCCAGTACTTC
CASRRGETQYF
>TRBV20-1|TRBJ2-1|.|TRBD2
TGCAGTGCTAGAAAACCGGGACTAGTCGTGCAGTTCTTC
CSARKPGLVVQFF
>TRBV9|TRBJ1-1|many|.
TGTGCCAGCAGCGCGAGGGGGGGTTGGAGCACTGAAGCTTTCTTT
CASSARGGWSTEAFF
>TRBV5-1|TRBJ2-1|.|TRBD2
TGCGCCAGCAGCTTGGAGGCTAGCGGGAGCGATGAGCAGTTCTTC
CASSLEASGSDEQFF
>TRBV11-2|TRBJ2-3|few|TRBD2
TGTGCCAGCAGCTTAGAAGCGGGGGGTCTCACAGATACGCAGTATTTT
CASSLEAGGLTDTQYF
>TRBV2|TRBJ1-1|few|.
TGTGCCAGCAACGGAGGCAGGGGCGCTGAAGCTTTCTTT
CASNGGRGAEAFF
>TRBV12-3/TRBV12-4|TRBJ1-5|.|.
TGTGCCAGCAACGAAAATAGCAATCAGCCCCAGCATTTT
CASNENSNQPQHF
>TRBV12-3/TRBV12-4|TRBJ2-6|.|.
TGTGCCAGCAGTTTCGCAGGAAGCTCTGGGGCCAACGTCCTGACTTTC
CASSFAGSSGANVLTF
>TRBV3-1|TRBJ1-1|few|TRBD1
TGTGCCAGCAGCCAACTGGACAGGGGGAACACTGAAGCTTTCTTT
CASSQLDRGNTEAFF
>TRBV5-1|TRBJ2-5|few|.
TGCGCCAGCAGCACCCTACAGAGCTCGGAGACCCAGTACTTC
CASSTLQSSETQYF
>TRBV30|TRBJ2-3|few|.
TGTGCCTGGAAGGGCCTAGATACGCAGTATTTT
CAWKGLDTQYF
>TRBV29-1|TRBJ2-2|many|.
TGCAGCGTTGGGTCCGGGCCGATCACCGGGGAGCTGTTTTTT
CSVGSGPITGELFF